This T cell receptor (beta chain) emerged from a study of response to subunit inactivated influenza vaccine. Germline V lookup: CDR1 SGHDN, CDR2 FVKESK. V was clipped by 0 bases and J by 3 bases, with 1 base between them. The CDR3 loop spans 12 amino acids. Study-wide points: With each seasonal influenza vaccination, the authors suggested, few new T cells are recruited.

This clonotype was picked up many times. Its specificity is not known. TCRdb processed the RT-PCR reads anew with MiXCR; each CDR3 protein has one entry. The table lists about 700,000 distinct CDR3 sequences, roughly 14% of them singletons, with 6% to 8% in the top ten. The genes are TRBV14 and TRBJ2-3; D remains ambiguous. The receptor comes from a man aged 45-65 years who received an inactivated influenza vaccine. The material sequenced was PBMCs from blood, taken about 14 days before vaccination. CDR3 DNA sequence: TGTGCCAGCAGCCAAGATACAGATACGCAGTATTTT. Translated, it gives CASSQDTDTQYF.